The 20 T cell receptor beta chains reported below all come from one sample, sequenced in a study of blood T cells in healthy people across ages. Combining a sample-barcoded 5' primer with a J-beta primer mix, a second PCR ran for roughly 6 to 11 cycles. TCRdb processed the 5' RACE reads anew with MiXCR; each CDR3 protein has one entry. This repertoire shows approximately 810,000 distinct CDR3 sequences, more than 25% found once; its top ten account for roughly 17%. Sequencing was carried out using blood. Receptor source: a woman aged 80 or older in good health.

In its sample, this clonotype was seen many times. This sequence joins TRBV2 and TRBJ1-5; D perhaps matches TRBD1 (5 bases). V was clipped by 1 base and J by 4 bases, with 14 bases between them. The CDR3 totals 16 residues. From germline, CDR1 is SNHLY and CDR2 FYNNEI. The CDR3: CASSEGKSRGNQPQHF. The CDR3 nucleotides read TGTGCCAGCAGTGAAGGCAAAAGTAGGGGTAATCAGCCCCAGCATTTT.

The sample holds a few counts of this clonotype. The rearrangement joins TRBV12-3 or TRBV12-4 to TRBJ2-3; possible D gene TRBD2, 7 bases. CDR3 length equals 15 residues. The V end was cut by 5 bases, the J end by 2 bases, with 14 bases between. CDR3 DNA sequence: TGTGCCAGCAGTCCAAGGGGGGGCCTCACAGATACGCAGTATTTT. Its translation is CASSPRGGLTDTQYF.

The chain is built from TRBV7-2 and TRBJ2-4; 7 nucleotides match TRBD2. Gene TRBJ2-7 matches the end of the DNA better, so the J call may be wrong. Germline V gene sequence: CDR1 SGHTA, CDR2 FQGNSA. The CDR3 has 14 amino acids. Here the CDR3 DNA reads TGTGCCAGCAGCTTAGCGGCGGGAGCAAGCGAGCAGTACTTC. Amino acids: CASSLAAGASEQYF.

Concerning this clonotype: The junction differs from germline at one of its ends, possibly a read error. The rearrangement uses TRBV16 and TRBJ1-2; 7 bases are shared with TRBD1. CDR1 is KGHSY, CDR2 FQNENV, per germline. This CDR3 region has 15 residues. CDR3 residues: CASNQDRAANYGYTF. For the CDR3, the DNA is TGTGCCAGCAACCAAGACAGGGCAGCTAACTATGGCTACACCTTC. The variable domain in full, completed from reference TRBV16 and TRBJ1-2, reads GEEVAQTPKHLVRGEGQKAKLYCAPIKGHSYVFWYQQVLKNEFKFLISFQNENVFDETGMPKERFSAKCLPNSPCSLEIQATKLEDSAVYFCASNQDRAANYGYTFGSGTRLTVV.

This CDR3 reads CSARGGPLAGGTDTQYF. The CDR3 bases are TGCAGTGCTAGAGGGGGGCCCTTGGCGGGGGGCACAGATACGCAGTATTTT. V gene TRBV20-1 combines with J gene TRBJ2-3, with D possibly TRBD2 on 7 matching bases. The germline V gene encodes CDR1 DFQATT and CDR2 SNEGSKA (reference sequence). This CDR3 has 17 amino acids. Between the trimmed V and J ends, which lost 1 base and 1 base, there was a span of 18 bases.

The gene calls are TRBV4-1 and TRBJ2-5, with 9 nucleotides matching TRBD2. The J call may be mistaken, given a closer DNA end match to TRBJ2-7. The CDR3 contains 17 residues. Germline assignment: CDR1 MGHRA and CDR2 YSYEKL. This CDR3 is CASSQDWATSGTYEQYF. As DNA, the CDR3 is TGCGCCAGCAGCCAAGATTGGGCGACTAGCGGAACCTACGAGCAGTACTTC.

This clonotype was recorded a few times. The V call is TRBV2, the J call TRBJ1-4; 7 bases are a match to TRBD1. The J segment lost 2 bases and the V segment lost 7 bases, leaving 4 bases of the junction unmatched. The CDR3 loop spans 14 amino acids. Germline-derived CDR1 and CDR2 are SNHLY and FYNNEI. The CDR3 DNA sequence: TGTGCCAGCACTCAGGGACAGACTAATGAAAAACTGTTTTTT. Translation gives CASTQGQTNEKLFF. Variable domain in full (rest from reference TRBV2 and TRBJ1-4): EPEVTQTPSHQVTQMGQEVILRCVPISNHLYFYWYRQILGQKVEFLVSFYNNEISEKSEIFDDQFSVERPDGSNFTLKIRSTKLEDSAMYFCASTQGQTNEKLFFGSGTQLSVL.

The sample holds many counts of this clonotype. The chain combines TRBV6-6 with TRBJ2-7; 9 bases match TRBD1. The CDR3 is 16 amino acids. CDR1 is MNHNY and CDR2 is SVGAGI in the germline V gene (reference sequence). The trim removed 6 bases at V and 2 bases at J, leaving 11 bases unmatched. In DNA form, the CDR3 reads TGTGCCAGCAGCTCCCCCGGGACAGGGACCCCCTACGAGCAGTACTTC. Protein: CASSSPGTGTPYEQYF.

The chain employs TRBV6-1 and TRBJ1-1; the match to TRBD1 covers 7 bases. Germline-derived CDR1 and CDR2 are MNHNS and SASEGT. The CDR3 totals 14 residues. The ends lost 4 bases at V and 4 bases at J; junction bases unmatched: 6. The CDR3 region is CASSAAQGGTEAFF. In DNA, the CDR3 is TGTGCCAGCAGTGCAGCTCAGGGGGGCACTGAAGCTTTCTTT.

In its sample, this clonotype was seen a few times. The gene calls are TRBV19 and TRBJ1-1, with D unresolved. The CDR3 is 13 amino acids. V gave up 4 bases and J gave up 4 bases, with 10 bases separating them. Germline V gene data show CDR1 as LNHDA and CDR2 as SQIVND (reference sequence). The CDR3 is CASSKGGLTEAFF. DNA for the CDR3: TGTGCCAGTAGTAAAGGAGGGCTCACTGAAGCTTTCTTT.

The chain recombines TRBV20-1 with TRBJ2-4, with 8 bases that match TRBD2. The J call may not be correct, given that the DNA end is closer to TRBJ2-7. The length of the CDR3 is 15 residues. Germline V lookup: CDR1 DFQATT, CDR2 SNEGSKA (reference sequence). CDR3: CSATIPSGSIYEQYF. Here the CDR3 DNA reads TGCAGTGCCACTATACCCAGCGGGAGTATCTACGAGCAGTACTTC.

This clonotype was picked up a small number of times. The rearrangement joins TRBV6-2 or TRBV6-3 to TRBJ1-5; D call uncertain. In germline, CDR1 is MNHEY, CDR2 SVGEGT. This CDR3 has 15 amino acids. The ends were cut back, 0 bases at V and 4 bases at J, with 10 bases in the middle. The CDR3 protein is CASSYSGRRNQPQHF. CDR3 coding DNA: TGTGCCAGCAGTTACTCTGGACGGAGAAATCAGCCCCAGCATTTT.

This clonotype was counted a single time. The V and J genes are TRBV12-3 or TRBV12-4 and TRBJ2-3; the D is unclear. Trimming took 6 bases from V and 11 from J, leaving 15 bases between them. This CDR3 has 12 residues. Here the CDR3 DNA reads TGTGCCAGCAGGTTCCCTCCAGATGTGCAGTATTTT. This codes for CASRFPPDVQYF.

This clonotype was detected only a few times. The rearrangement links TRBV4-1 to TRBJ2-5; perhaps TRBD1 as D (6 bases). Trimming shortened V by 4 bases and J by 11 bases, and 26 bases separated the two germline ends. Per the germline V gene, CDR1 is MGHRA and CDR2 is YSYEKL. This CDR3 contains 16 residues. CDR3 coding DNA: TGCGCCAGCAGCCGTAGTGGGGGCGCACTCCTGGGTGAGCAGTACTTC. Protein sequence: CASSRSGGALLGEQYF.

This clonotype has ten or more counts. The CDR3 nucleotides are TGCAGTGCTACGGGACTAGCGGGGCGCACAGATACGCAGTATTTT. As protein: CSATGLAGRTDTQYF. The chain has TRBV20-1 and TRBJ2-3; 13 bases align to TRBD2. CDR3 size: 15 residues. Germline V gene data show CDR1 as DFQATT and CDR2 as SNEGSKA (reference sequence). The junction had 2 bases not matched to a gene; V was cut back by 4 bases and J by 1 base.

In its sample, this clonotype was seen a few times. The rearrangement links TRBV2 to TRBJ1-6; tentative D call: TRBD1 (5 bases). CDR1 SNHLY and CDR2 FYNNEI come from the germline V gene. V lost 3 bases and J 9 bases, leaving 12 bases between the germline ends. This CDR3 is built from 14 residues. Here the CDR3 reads CASSESLGVSPLHF. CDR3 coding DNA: TGTGCCAGCAGTGAGAGCTTGGGGGTTTCACCCCTCCACTTT.

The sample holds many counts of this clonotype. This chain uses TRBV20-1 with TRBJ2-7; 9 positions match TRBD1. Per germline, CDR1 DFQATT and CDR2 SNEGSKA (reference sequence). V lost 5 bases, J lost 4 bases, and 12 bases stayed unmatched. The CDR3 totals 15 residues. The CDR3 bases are TGCAGTGCTTATACACCGGGACAGGGACAGTACGAGCAGTACTTC. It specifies CSAYTPGQGQYEQYF.

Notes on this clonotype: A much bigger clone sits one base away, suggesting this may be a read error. For the CDR3, the DNA is TGCAGCGCAACTAGCGGGGGGGGGACTGAGCAGTACTTC. It codes for CSATSGGGTEQYF. The chain links TRBV29-1 to TRBJ2-5; 13 bases align to TRBD2. The CDR3 consists of 13 residues. V was pared by 7 bases and J by 11 bases, with 10 bases of the junction left unmatched. Germline V lookup: CDR1 SQVTM, CDR2 ANQGSEA.

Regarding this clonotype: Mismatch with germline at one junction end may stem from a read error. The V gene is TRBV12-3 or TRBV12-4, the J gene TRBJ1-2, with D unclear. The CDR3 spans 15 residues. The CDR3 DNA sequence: TGTGCCAGCAGTTTATTCGGCGGAGTGGTGGGTGGCTGCACCTTC. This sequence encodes CASSLFGGVVGGCTF.

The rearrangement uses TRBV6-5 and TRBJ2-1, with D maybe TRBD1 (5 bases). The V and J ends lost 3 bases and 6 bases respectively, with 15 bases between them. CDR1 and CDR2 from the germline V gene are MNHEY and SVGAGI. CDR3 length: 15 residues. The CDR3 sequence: CASSYRAGKPNEQFF. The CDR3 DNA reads TGTGCCAGCAGTTATCGGGCAGGGAAGCCCAATGAGCAGTTCTTC.